These T cell receptor beta chains were read from a single sample in a study of T-cell reconstitution after alpha-beta-depleted transplantation in children. MiXCR was run by TCRdb on the PCR reads, yielding one entry per CDR3 protein. Seen here are some 640,000 distinct CDR3 sequences, about 15% observed once, and the top ten hold about 1.1%. This specimen was PBMCs from the stem cell graft donor, taken from the stem cell graft. These receptors were taken from a human donor who donated a stem cell graft to a child with acute myeloid leukemia. The CDR3 runs from the conserved cysteine through the conserved F or W. The D gene is left open where the match is weak. Clone size appears in some rows only: once, few, many, or a class for an expanded clone.

TRBJ2-3 many TRBV7-2 TRBD1 CASSLRTGVGDTQYF TGTGCCAGCAGCTTGAGGACAGGGGTTGGAGATACGCAGTATTTT
TRBJ2-3 many TRBV20-1 TRBD2 CSAGASGRTDTQYF TGCAGTGCGGGTGCTAGCGGGCGCACAGATACGCAGTATTTT
TRBJ2-3 NA TRBV20-1 TRBD1 CSGDRGGSTDTQYF TGCAGTGGGGACAGGGGAGGTAGCACAGATACGCAGTATTTT
TRBJ1-6 NA TRBV11-2 NA CASSLVPGDSYNSPLHF TGTGCCAGCAGCTTAGTTCCAGGGGACTCCTATAATTCACCCCTCCACTTT
TRBJ1-2 many TRBV5-1 NA CASSLDREDGYTF TGCGCCAGCAGCTTGGACAGGGAGGATGGCTACACCTTC
TRBJ2-1 many TRBV6-5 NA CASTSPGGLASSEQFF TGTGCCAGCACCAGCCCGGGGGGCTTAGCGTCCAGTGAGCAGTTCTTC
TRBJ2-3 NA TRBV30 TRBD2 CAWRGGDTQYF TGTGCCTGGCGGGGGGGAGATACGCAGTATTTT
TRBJ2-6 few TRBV2 NA CASSSARTGANVLTF TGTGCCAGCAGTTCAGCTAGGACTGGGGCCAACGTCCTGACTTTC
TRBJ1-1 many TRBV6-5 NA CASSLRDMNTEAFF TGTGCCAGCAGTTTACGGGACATGAACACTGAAGCTTTCTTT
TRBJ2-2 many TRBV7-3 NA CASSLPSTGELFF TGTGCCAGCAGCTTACCTAGCACCGGGGAGCTGTTTTTT
TRBJ2-2 few TRBV7-3 NA CASSFAGPNTGELFF TGTGCCAGCAGCTTTGCAGGGCCTAACACCGGGGAGCTGTTTTTT
TRBJ1-3 NA TRBV12-3/TRBV12-4 NA CASSFGTIGTIYF TGTGCCAGCAGTTTCGGGACAATCGGCACCATATATTTT
TRBJ1-5 few TRBV28 TRBD1 CASSRGQGAPNQPQHF TGTGCCAGCAGTCGGGGTCAGGGGGCCCCCAATCAGCCCCAGCATTTT
TRBJ1-2 NA TRBV3-1 NA CASSGTVSNYGYTF TGTGCCAGCAGCGGGACGGTTTCTAACTATGGCTACACCTTC
TRBJ2-4 many TRBV20-1 TRBD1 CSASTGFDIQYF TGCAGTGCTTCGACAGGGTTCGACATTCAGTACTTC
TRBJ2-1 NA TRBV20-1 NA CSSSGHSSYNAQFF TGCAGTTCGTCGGGCCATAGCTCCTACAATGCGCAGTTCTTC
TRBJ1-5 NA TRBV30 NA CAWSSPGHSNQPQHF TGTGCCTGGAGTAGTCCAGGACATAGCAATCAGCCCCAGCATTTT